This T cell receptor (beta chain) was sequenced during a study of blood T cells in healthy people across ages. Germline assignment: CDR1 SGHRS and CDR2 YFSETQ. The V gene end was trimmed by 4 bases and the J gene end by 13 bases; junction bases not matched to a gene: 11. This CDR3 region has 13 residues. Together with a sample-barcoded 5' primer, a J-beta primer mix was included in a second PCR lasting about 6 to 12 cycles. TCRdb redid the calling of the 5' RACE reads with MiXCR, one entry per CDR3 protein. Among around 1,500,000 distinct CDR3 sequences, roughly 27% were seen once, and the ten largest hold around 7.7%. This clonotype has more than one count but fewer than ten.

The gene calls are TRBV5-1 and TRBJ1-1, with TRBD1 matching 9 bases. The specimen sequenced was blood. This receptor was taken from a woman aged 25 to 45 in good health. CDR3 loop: CASSPTGGHDGFF. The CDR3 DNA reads TGCGCCAGCAGCCCTACAGGGGGCCATGATGGTTTCTTT. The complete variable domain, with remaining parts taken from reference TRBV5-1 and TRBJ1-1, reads KAGVTQTPRYLIKTRGQQVTLSCSPISGHRSVSWYQQTPGQGLQFLFEYFSETQRNKGNFPGRFSGRQFSNSRSEMNVSTLELGDSALYLCASSPTGGHDGFFGQGTRLTVV.